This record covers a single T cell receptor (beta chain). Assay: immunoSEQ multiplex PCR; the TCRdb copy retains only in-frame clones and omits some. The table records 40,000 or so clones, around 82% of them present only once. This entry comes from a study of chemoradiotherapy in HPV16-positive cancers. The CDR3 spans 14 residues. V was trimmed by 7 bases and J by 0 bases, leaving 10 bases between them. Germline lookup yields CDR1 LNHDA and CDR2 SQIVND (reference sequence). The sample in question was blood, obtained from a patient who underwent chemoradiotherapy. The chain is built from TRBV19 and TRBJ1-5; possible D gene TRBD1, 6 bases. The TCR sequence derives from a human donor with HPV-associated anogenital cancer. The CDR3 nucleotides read TGTGCCAGTACTAGGGGGAATAGCAATCAGCCCCAGCATTTT. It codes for CASTRGNSNQPQHF. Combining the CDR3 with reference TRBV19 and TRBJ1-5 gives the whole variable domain DGGITQSPKYLFRKEGQNVTLSCEQNLNHDAMYWYRQDPGQGLRLIYYSQIVNDFQKGDIAEGYSVSREKKESFPLTVTSAQKNPTAFYLCASTRGNSNQPQHFGDGTRLSIL.